The 18 T cell receptor beta chains reported below all come from one sample, sequenced in a study of blood T cell repertoires in COVID-19. Clones were sequenced by immunoSEQ multiplex PCR, and TCRdb holds only the in-frame ones, with some missing. The table shows 150,000 to 200,000 clones, with 78% occurring only once. The sequencing input was PBMCs or T cells enriched from blood (not recorded which). The receptors were gathered from a woman aged 45-59 years who had recovered from COVID-19.

The V call is TRBV4-2, the J call TRBJ1-4; possible D gene TRBD1, 5 bases. CDR3 length: 13 residues. Per the germline V gene, CDR1 is LGHNA and CDR2 is YNFKEQ. The V end was cut by 3 bases, the J end by 8 bases, with 10 bases between. CDR3 amino acids: CASSQRGFEKLFF. CDR3 in DNA: TGTGCCAGCAGCCAGCGGGGGTTCGAAAAACTGTTTTTT.

This chain connects TRBV19 to TRBJ1-5; D may be TRBD1 (5 bases). This CDR3 is 14 amino acids long. Germline values: CDR1 LNHDA, CDR2 SQIVND (reference sequence). V was pared by 9 bases and J by 0 bases, with 12 bases between. Here the CDR3 DNA reads TGTGCCAGCGACAGTCTACATAGCAATCAGCCCCAGCATTTT. Its translation: CASDSLHSNQPQHF.

V gene TRBV28 combines with J gene TRBJ1-1; the match to TRBD1 covers 8 bases. V lost 8 bases to trimming and J lost 5 bases; unmatched junction nucleotides: 10. The germline V gene encodes CDR1 MDHEN and CDR2 SYDVKM. The length of the CDR3 is 14 residues. For the CDR3, the DNA is TGTGCCAGCCGAACGGGACAGGTTTATACTGAAGCTTTCTTT. Amino acid sequence: CASRTGQVYTEAFF.

The chain is built from TRBV3-1 (or the pseudogene TRBV3-2) and TRBJ1-6; 7 nucleotides line up with TRBD1. There are 15 residues in the CDR3. V dropped 8 bases and J dropped 2; count of bases not matched to a gene: 6. Looked up from germline, CDR1 is LGHDT and CDR2 is YNNKEL (reference sequence). The CDR3 reads CASQHRGTYNSPLHF. The CDR3 DNA is TGTGCCAGCCAACACAGGGGAACCTATAATTCACCCCTCCACTTT.

This clone has a handful of counts. The chain employs TRBV9 and TRBJ1-4; no firm D call. The germline V gene has CDR1 SGDLS and CDR2 YYNGEE. The CDR3 sequence is 15 residues long. The V end lost 3 bases, the J end lost 3 bases, and 12 bases lay between the germline ends. The DNA for the CDR3 is TGTGCCAGCAGCGGAGGCCCCCTAGCTAATGAAAAACTGTTTTTT. Translation: CASSGGPLANEKLFF.

This clone was seen a single time. The rearrangement joins TRBV6-1 to TRBJ2-3; the D is unclear. Germline V lookup: CDR1 MNHNS, CDR2 SASEGT. Deletions cut 4 bases from V and 0 bases from J, with 17 bases between. The CDR3 spans 17 residues. The CDR3 DNA reads TGTGCCAGCAGTGTGAGTATAGGAGCTGGCAGCACAGATACGCAGTATTTT. As protein: CASSVSIGAGSTDTQYF.

The chain is built from TRBV5-4 and TRBJ2-1; 11 nucleotides align to TRBD2. This CDR3 has 15 residues. Unmatched junction bases numbered 4, after V lost 5 bases and J lost 3 bases. The V gene's germline CDR1 is SGHNT and CDR2 YYREEE (reference sequence). The CDR3: CASSNLAGGYNEQFF. As DNA, the CDR3 is TGTGCCAGCAGTAACCTAGCGGGAGGCTACAATGAGCAGTTCTTC. Using reference TRBV5-4 and TRBJ2-1 for the parts outside the CDR3, the full variable domain is ETGVTQSPTHLIKTRGQQVTLRCSSQSGHNTVSWYQQALGQGPQFIFQYYREEENGRGNFPPRFSGLQFPNYSSELNVNALELDDSALYLCASSNLAGGYNEQFFGPGTRLTVL.

This clone came up once. The chain has TRBV7-6 and TRBJ1-4; D call uncertain. The CDR3 contains 15 residues. Trimming removed 5 bases at V and 0 bases at J, with 10 bases between. The germline gives CDR1 SGHVS, CDR2 FNYEAQ. CDR3 sequence (DNA): TGTGCCAGCAGCCCCACCGGGACAACTAATGAAAAACTGTTTTTT. Translation: CASSPTGTTNEKLFF.

This chain connects TRBV5-1 to TRBJ2-7; 12 nucleotides match TRBD1. CDR3 length: 14 residues. CDR1 and CDR2 (germline): SGHRS, YFSETQ. V lost 4 bases, J lost 7 bases, and 6 bases stayed unmatched. The CDR3 bases are TGCGCCAGCAGCCCTGGGACAGGGGGCGAAGAGCAGTACTTC. Translating it yields CASSPGTGGEEQYF.

This chain connects TRBV21-1 to TRBJ2-7; the table names TRBD2, a call not compared with the DNA. TRBV21-1 is deemed a pseudogene. The CDR3 runs to 18 residues. The CDR3: CASSKARLAGGPNYEQYF. CDR3 sequence (DNA): TGTGCCAGCAGCAAAGCTCGGCTAGCGGGAGGGCCTAACTACGAGCAGTACTTC.

This chain connects TRBV7-9 to TRBJ2-1; 8 positions agree with TRBD2. The CDR3 is made up of 15 amino acids. Germline V gene lookup returns CDR1 SEHNR and CDR2 FQNEAQ (reference sequence). Trimming removed 2 bases from V and 5 bases from J; junction bases left unmatched: 5. The CDR3 loop reads CASSLLVGRDNEQFF. CDR3 nucleotide sequence: TGTGCCAGCAGCTTACTAGTCGGGAGGGACAATGAGCAGTTCTTC.

This clone has more than one count but fewer than ten. The V call is TRBV7-8, the J call TRBJ2-5; D perhaps matches TRBD1 (6 bases). The V gene lost 6 bases and the J gene lost 5 bases, with 16 bases spanning the gap. The CDR3 loop spans 14 amino acids. Germline V gene sequence: CDR1 SGHVS, CDR2 FQNEAQ. Here the CDR3 DNA reads TGTGCCAGCAGACAGGGAATGAGCATGGAGACCCAGTACTTC. Encoded protein: CASRQGMSMETQYF.

This clone turned up a few times. CDR3: CASSYDTNTEAFF. CDR3 sequence (DNA): TGTGCCAGCAGTTACGACACCAACACTGAAGCTTTCTTT. The V call is TRBV11-3, the J call TRBJ1-1; D is ambiguous. CDR1 is SGHNT and CDR2 is YENEEA in the germline V gene. V was clipped by 6 bases and J by 2 bases, with 10 bases between them. This CDR3 region has 13 residues.

This clone occurred once. The rearrangement uses TRBV24-1 and TRBJ2-2, with 10 nucleotides matching TRBD1. This CDR3 comprises 16 residues. With V trimmed by 6 bases and J by 4 bases, 7 bases remained unmatched. CDR1 and CDR2 from the germline V gene are KGHDR and SFDVKD. The CDR3 sequence is CATSRDRGIVTGELFF. CDR3 DNA sequence: TGTGCCACCAGTCGGGACAGGGGCATCGTCACCGGGGAGCTGTTTTTT.

This sequence joins TRBV14 and TRBJ1-1; possibly TRBD1 for D (5 bases). The CDR3 consists of 12 residues. Per the germline V gene, CDR1 is SGHDN and CDR2 is FVKESK. Trimming pared 3 bases from V and 6 bases from J, leaving 8 bases between. CDR3 nucleotide sequence: TGTGCCAGCAGCCAGGGGGGACCTGAAGCTTTCTTT. Its protein product is CASSQGGPEAFF.

This sequence joins TRBV30 and TRBJ1-1; tentatively, D is TRBD1 (6 bases). The CDR3 length is 15 residues. V was cut by 3 bases and J by 0 bases, with 14 bases left in between. Per germline, CDR1 GTSNPN and CDR2 SVGIG (reference sequence). The chain's CDR3 is CAWSPLTGLNTEAFF. CDR3 sequence (DNA): TGTGCCTGGAGCCCGCTAACAGGGTTGAACACTGAAGCTTTCTTT.

V gene TRBV5-4 combines with J gene TRBJ2-6; 7 positions agree with TRBD1. V was pared by 4 bases and J by 4 bases, with 8 bases of the junction left unmatched. Germline lookup yields CDR1 SGHNT and CDR2 YYREEE (reference sequence). CDR3 size: 16 residues. The CDR3 nucleotides read TGTGCCAGCAGCCGACAGGGCCTGGGAGGGGCCAACGTCCTGACTTTC. Amino acid sequence: CASSRQGLGGANVLTF. The entire variable domain, with the rest obtained from reference TRBV5-4 and TRBJ2-6, is as follows: ETGVTQSPTHLIKTRGQQVTLRCSSQSGHNTVSWYQQALGQGPQFIFQYYREEENGRGNFPPRFSGLQFPNYSSELNVNALELDDSALYLCASSRQGLGGANVLTFGAGSRLTVL.

The chain is built from TRBV15 and TRBJ2-4; D is perhaps TRBD2 (6 bases). Per the germline V gene, CDR1 is LNHNV and CDR2 is YYDKDF (reference sequence). CDR3 length equals 13 residues. The V end was cut by 8 bases, the J end by 5 bases, with 13 bases between. CDR3 DNA sequence: TGTGCCACCCAAGAGGGACTCCAAAACATTCAGTACTTC. Its translation: CATQEGLQNIQYF. Variable domain in full (rest from reference TRBV15 and TRBJ2-4): DAMVIQNPRYQVTQFGKPVTLSCSQTLNHNVMYWYQQKSSQAPKLLFHYYDKDFNNEADTPDNFQSRRPNTSFCFLDIRSPGLGDTAMYLCATQEGLQNIQYFGAGTRLSVL.